The clone carrying this T cell receptor (beta chain) was detected ten times or more. Its antigen remains unknown. CDR3 length equals 14 residues. Germline trimming cut 3 bases from V and 5 bases from J; bases unmatched to any gene: 4. This specimen comes from a study of CD8 T cells in ankylosing spondylitis. General study points: Several of the motif variants were reported before in synovial fluid and blood from reactive arthritis. A TCR beta motif made of several highly homologous variants seemed typical of ankylosing spondylitis blood. In peripheral blood, disease-linked CD8+ clones occurred at relatively low frequencies. Clones tied to disease were said to be significantly enriched in matched ankylosing spondylitis synovial fluid.

Generation of TCR beta libraries employed quantitative 5'-RACE incorporating molecular barcodes. TCRdb reprocessed the 5' RACE reads via MiXCR and lists one record per CDR3 protein. Here the sample spans fewer than 400,000 distinct CDR3 sequences, 6.5% to 10% being singletons. V and J are TRBV12-3 or TRBV12-4 and TRBJ2-5; 9 positions match TRBD2. The sample was blood, either unsorted or a sorted T cell fraction (not recorded which). This receptor was identified in a male donor with ankylosing spondylitis. CDR3 in DNA: TGTGCCAGCAGTTTGACTAGCGGAGGGGAGACCCAGTACTTC. Protein product: CASSLTSGGETQYF.